Listed below are T cell receptor beta chains from one sample, sequenced in a study of shared clonotypes between healthy human individuals. Sequencing was performed with immunoSEQ multiplex PCR; in TCRdb, only in-frame clones are kept and a portion is missing. The sample lists 2 million to 2.5 million clones, 80% to 95% occurring once. The specimen sequenced was naive CD4+ T cells from PBMCs. The source is a man between 18 and 35 years old in good health. Some clones in this sample may be carry-over from other donors' samples. Both conserved end residues are part of each CDR3.

cdr3_aa v_call
CASGLEAGTEQYF TRBV12-5
CASSLEGGQPYNEQFF TRBV11-3
CASSVVGHEQYF TRBV25-1
CASSLRTGGANQPQHF TRBV5-6
CASSLNRDRYNEQFF TRBV6-5
CASSAGRAAGTSGSRYNEQFF TRBV9
CASSQGRPGGPEQYF TRBV14
CASSFSGRDNSPLHF TRBV28
CASSYDAGFSGYTF TRBV6-6
CASSPTGGDYEQYF TRBV5-1
CASSDPTGFGAKNIQYF TRBV18
CASSALDRAGGNEQFF TRBV25-1
CASSLVARGTGELFF TRBV5-1